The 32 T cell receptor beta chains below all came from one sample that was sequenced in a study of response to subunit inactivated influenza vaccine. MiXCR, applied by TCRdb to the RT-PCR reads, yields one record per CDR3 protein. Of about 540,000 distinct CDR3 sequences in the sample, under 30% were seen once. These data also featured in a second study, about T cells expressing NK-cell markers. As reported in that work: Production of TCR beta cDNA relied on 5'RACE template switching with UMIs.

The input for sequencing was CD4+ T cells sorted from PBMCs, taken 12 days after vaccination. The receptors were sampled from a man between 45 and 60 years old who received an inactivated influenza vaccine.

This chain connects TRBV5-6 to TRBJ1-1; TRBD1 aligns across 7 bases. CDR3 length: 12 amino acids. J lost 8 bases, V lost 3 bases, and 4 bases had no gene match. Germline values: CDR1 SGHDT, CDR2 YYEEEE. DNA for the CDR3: TGTGCCAGCAGCTGGGAAGGGGGCGAAGCTTTCTTT. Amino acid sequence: CASSWEGGEAFF.

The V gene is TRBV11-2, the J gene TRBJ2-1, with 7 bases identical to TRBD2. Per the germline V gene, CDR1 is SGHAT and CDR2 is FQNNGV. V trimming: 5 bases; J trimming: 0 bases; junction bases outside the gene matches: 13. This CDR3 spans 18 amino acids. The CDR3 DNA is TGTGCCAGCAGCCGCCCGCGACTAGCTGAGAGCTCCTACAATGAGCAGTTCTTC. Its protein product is CASSRPRLAESSYNEQFF. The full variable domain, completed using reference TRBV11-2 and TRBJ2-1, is EAGVAQSPRYKIIEKRQSVAFWCNPISGHATLYWYQQILGQGPKLLIQFQNNGVVDDSQLPKDRFSAERLKGVDSTLKIQPAKLEDSAVYLCASSRPRLAESSYNEQFFGPGTRLTVL.

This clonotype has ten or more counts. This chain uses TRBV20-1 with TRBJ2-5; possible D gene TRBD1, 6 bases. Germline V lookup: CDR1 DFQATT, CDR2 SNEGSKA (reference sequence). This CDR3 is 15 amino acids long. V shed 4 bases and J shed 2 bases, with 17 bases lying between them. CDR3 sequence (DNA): TGCAGTGCTATGCCGGGACACCGTATTCAAGAGACCCAGTACTTC. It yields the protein CSAMPGHRIQETQYF.

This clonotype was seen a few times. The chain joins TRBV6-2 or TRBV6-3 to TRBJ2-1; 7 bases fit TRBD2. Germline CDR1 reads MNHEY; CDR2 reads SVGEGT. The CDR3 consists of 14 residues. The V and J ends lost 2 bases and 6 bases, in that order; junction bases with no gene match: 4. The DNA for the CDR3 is TGTGCCAGCAGTTACCCAGGGACTACCAATGAGCAGTTCTTC. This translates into CASSYPGTTNEQFF.

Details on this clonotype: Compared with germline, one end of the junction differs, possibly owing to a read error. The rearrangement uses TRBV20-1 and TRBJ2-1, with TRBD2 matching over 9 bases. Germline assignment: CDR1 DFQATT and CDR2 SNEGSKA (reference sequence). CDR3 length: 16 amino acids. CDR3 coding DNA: TGCAGTGCTAGAGATCCCACTAGCGGGCTTGGGGATGAGCAGTTTTTC. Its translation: CSARDPTSGLGDEQFF.

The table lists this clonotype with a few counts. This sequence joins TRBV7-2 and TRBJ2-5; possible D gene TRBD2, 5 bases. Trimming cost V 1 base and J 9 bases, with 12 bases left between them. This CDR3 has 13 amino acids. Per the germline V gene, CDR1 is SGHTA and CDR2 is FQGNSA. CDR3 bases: TGTGCCAGCAGCTTAGAAGACCACGGGGCCCAGTACTTC. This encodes CASSLEDHGAQYF.

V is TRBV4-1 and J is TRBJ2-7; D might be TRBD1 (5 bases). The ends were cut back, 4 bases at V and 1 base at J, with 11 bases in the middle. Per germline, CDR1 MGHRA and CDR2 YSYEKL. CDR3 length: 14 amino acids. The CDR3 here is CASSLTDRSYEQYF. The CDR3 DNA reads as TGCGCCAGCAGCCTAACCGACAGATCCTACGAGCAGTACTTC.

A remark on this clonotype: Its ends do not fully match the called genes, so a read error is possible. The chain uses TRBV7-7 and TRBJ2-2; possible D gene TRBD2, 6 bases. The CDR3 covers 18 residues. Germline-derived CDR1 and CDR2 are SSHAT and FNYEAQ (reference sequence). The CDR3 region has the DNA TGTGCTAGCAGCCAATTTTTTCCCGGGACTCCCAGCGCCGGGGAGCTGTTTTTT. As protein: CASSQFFPGTPSAGELFF. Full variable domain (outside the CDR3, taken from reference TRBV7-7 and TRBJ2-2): GAGVSQSPRYKVTKRGQDVTLRCDPISSHATLYWYQQALGQGPEFLTYFNYEAQPDKSGLPSDRFSAERPEGSISTLTIQRTEQRDSAMYRCASSQFFPGTPSAGELFFGEGSRLTVL.

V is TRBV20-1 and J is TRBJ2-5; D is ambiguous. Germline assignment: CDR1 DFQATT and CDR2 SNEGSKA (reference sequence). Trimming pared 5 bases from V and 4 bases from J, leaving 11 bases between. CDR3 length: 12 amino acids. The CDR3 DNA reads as TGCAGTGCTCGGCTAGTTGGAGAGACCCAGTACTTC. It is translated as CSARLVGETQYF.

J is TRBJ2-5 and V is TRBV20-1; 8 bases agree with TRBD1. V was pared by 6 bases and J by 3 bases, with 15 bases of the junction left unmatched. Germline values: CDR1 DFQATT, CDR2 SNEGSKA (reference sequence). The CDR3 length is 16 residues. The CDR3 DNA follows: TGCAGTGCCAACGACAGGGGAATGAGTCTCGAAGAGACCCAGTACTTC. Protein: CSANDRGMSLEETQYF.

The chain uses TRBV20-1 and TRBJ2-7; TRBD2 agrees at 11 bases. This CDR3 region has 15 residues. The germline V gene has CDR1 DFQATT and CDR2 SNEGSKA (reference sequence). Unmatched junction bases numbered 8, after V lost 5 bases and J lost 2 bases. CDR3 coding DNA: TGCAGTGCTCCGAGGCTAGCGGGAGGACCCTACGAGCAGTACTTC. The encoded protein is CSAPRLAGGPYEQYF.

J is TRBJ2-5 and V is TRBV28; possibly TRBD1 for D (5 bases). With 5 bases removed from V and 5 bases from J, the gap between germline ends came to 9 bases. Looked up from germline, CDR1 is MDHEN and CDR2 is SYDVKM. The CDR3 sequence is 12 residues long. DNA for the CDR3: TGTGCCAGCAGTAAGGGGTGGGAGACCCAGTACTTC. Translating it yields CASSKGWETQYF.

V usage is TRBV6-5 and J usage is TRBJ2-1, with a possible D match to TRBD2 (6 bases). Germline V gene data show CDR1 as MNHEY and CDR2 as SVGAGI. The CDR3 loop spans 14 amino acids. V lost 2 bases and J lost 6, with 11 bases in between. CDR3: CASSYAGRVNEQFF. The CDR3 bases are TGTGCCAGCAGTTACGCGGGGCGGGTCAATGAGCAGTTCTTC.

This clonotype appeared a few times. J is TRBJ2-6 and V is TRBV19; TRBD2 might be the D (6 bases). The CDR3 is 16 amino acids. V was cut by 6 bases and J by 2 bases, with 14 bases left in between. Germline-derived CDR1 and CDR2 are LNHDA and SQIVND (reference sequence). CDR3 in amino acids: CASSREGGTGANVLTF. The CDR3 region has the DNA TGTGCCAGTAGCCGAGAGGGAGGAACTGGGGCCAACGTCCTGACTTTC.

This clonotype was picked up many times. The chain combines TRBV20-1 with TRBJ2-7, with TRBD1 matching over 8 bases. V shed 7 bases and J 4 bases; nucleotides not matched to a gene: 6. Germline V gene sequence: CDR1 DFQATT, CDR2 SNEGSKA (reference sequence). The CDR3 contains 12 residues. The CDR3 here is CSVGQGRYEQYF. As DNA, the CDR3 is TGCAGTGTAGGACAGGGTCGGTACGAGCAGTACTTC.

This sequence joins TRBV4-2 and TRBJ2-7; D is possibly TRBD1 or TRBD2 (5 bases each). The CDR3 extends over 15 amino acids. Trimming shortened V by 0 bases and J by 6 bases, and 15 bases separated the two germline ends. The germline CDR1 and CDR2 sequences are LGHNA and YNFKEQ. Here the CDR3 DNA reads TGTGCCAGCAGCCAAGATGGGGTAGGGACGTTCGAGCAGTACTTC. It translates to CASSQDGVGTFEQYF.

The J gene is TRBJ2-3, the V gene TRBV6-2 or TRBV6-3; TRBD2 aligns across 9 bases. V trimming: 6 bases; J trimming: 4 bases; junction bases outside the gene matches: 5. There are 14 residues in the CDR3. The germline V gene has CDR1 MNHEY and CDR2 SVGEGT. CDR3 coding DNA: TGTGCCAGCAGAGTAGCGGGAGCCGCAGATACGCAGTATTTT. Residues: CASRVAGAADTQYF.

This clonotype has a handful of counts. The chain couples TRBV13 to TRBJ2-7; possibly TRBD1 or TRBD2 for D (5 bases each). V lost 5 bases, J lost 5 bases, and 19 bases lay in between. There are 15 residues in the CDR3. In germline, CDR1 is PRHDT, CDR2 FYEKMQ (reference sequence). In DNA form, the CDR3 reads TGTGCCAGCAGCCCTCTGGGACGGGCCCGGGACGAGCAGTACTTC. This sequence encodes CASSPLGRARDEQYF.

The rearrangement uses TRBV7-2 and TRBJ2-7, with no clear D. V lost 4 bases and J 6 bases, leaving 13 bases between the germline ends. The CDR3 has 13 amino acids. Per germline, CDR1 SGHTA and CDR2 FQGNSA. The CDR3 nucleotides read TGTGCCAGCAGCTCAGCGTCTGGGCGCGAGCAGTACTTC. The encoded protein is CASSSASGREQYF.

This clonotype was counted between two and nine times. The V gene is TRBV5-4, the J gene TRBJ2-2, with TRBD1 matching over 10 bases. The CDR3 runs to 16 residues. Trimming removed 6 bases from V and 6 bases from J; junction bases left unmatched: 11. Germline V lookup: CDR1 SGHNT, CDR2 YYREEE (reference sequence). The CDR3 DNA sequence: TGTGCCAGCACCACTGAGACAGGGGGCGGGTCCGGGGAGCTGTTTTTT. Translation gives CASTTETGGGSGELFF.

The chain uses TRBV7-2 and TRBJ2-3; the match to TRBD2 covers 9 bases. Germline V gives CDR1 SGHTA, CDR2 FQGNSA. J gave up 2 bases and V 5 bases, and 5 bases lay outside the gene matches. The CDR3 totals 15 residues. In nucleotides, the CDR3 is TGTGCCAGCAGCCCCGTAGCGGGAGTCACAGATACGCAGTATTTT. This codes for CASSPVAGVTDTQYF.

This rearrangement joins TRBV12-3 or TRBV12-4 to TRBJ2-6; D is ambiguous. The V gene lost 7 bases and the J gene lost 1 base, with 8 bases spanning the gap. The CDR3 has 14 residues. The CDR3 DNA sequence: TGTGCCAGCATCGAAATTTCTGGGGCCAACGTCCTGACTTTC. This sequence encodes CASIEISGANVLTF.

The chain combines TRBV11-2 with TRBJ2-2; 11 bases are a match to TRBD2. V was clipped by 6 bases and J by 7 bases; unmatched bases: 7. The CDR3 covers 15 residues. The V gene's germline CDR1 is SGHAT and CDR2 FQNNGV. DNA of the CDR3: TGTGCCAGCAGGGGACTAGCGGACCCCGGCGGGGAGCTGTTTTTT. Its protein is CASRGLADPGGELFF.

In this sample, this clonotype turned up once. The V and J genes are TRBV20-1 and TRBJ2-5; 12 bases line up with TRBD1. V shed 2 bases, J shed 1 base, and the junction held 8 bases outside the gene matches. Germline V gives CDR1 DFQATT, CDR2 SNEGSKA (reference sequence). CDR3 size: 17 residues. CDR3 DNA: TGCAGTGCTAGACTAACCGGGACAGGGGGCCCCCAAGAGACCCAGTACTTC. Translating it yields CSARLTGTGGPQETQYF.

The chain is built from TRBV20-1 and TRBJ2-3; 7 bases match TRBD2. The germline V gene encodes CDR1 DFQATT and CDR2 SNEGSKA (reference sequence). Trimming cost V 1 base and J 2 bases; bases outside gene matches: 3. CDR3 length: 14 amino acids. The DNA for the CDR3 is TGCAGTGCTAGAGGGACTAGGGACACAGATACGCAGTATTTT. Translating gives CSARGTRDTDTQYF.

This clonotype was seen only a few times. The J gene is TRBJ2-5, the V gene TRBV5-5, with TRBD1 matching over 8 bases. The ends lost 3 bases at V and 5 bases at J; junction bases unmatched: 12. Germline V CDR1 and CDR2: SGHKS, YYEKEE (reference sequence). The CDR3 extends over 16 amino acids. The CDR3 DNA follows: TGTGCCAGCAGCTCGGCCCCGGGACAGGAGGGGGAGACCCAGTACTTC. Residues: CASSSAPGQEGETQYF.

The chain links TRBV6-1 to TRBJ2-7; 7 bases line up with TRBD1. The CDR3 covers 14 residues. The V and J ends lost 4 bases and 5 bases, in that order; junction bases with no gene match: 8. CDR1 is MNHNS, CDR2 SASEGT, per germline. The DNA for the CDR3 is TGTGCCAGCAGTGCCACGGGGCAGGGGGACGAGCAGTACTTC. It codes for CASSATGQGDEQYF.

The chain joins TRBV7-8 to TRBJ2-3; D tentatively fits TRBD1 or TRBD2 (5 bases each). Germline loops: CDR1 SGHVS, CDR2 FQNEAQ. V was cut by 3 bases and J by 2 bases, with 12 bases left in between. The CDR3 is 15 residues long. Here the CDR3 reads CASSFRDGDTDTQYF. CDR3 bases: TGTGCCAGCAGCTTCCGGGACGGAGACACAGATACGCAGTATTTT.

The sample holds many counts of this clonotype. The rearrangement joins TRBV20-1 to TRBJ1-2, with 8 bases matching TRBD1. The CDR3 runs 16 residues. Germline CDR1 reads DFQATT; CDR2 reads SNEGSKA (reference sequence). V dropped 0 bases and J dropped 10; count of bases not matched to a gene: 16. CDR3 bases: TGCAGTGCTAGAGATCTGCCGGGACAGGAGAGCTTCGACTACACCTTC. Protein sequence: CSARDLPGQESFDYTF.

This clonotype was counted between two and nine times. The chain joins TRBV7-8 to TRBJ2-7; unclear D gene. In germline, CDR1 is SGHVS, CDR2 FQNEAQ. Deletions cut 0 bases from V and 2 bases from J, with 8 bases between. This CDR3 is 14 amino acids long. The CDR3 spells CASSLAPITYEQYF. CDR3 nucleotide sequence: TGTGCCAGCAGCTTAGCACCGATCACCTACGAGCAGTACTTC.

CDR3 DNA sequence: TGTGCCAGCTCACCACCGCTAGTTCTTGAGCAGTTCTTC. It encodes CASSPPLVLEQFF. The chain carries TRBV18 and TRBJ2-1; D unresolved. V gave up 0 bases and J gave up 9 bases, with 9 bases separating them. The germline V gene encodes CDR1 KGHSH and CDR2 LQKENI. This CDR3 comprises 13 residues.

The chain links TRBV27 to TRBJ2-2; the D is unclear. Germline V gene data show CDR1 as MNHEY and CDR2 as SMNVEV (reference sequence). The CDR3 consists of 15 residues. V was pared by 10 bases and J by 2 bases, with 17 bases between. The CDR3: CATRAHGDNTGELFF. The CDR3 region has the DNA TGTGCCACCCGGGCACATGGGGATAACACCGGGGAGCTGTTTTTT.